Below are 28 T cell receptor beta chains sequenced from a single sample in a study of early T cells in non-severe SARS-CoV-2 infection. TCRdb re-called the 5' RACE reads with MiXCR, one entry per CDR3 protein. The sample comprises about 46,000 distinct CDR3 sequences, approximately 5.1% of which are singletons, and under 5.5% rests with the top ten. The sequencing used whole blood, collected at baseline. These receptors originate from an adult who was a healthcare worker with PCR-confirmed SARS-CoV-2 infection or an uninfected control (not recorded which).

This clonotype was seen repeatedly, ten times or more. The V and J genes are TRBV7-9 and TRBJ2-2; D gene uncertain. The CDR3 runs to 14 residues. Germline V gene data show CDR1 as SEHNR and CDR2 as FQNEAQ (reference sequence). The V and J ends lost 4 bases and 0 bases respectively, with 6 bases between them. CDR3 sequence reads: CASSSTSNTGELFF. As DNA, the CDR3 is TGTGCCAGCAGCTCGACATCGAACACCGGGGAGCTGTTTTTT.

The chain uses TRBV5-1 and TRBJ2-7; TRBD2 aligns across 12 bases. Per germline, CDR1 SGHRS and CDR2 YFSETQ. The CDR3 covers 15 residues. With V trimmed by 4 bases and J by 0 bases, 2 bases remained unmatched. Here the CDR3 DNA reads TGCGCCAGCAGCGCGGGACTAGCGGGCTCCTACGAGCAGTACTTC. It specifies CASSAGLAGSYEQYF.

In this sample, this clonotype turned up many times. This CDR3 is CASSLMQGATEAFF. CDR3 DNA sequence: TGTGCCAGCAGCTTAATGCAGGGGGCGACTGAAGCTTTCTTT. The chain carries TRBV7-9 and TRBJ1-1; 8 nucleotides agree with TRBD1. The CDR3 spans 14 residues. Germline-derived CDR1 and CDR2 are SEHNR and FQNEAQ (reference sequence). V was pared by 2 bases and J by 5 bases, with 4 bases of the junction left unmatched.

This clonotype was recorded at least ten times. The chain couples TRBV7-9 to TRBJ1-1; TRBD1 matches at 8 bases. Unmatched junction bases numbered 6, after V lost 4 bases and J lost 5 bases. Germline lookup yields CDR1 SEHNR and CDR2 FQNEAQ (reference sequence). CDR3 length: 14 amino acids. CDR3 DNA sequence: TGTGCCAGCAGCTGGGGACAGGCGGAGACTGAAGCTTTCTTT. Encoded protein: CASSWGQAETEAFF.

CDR3 sequence reads: CASSPNGVLKNIQYF. The CDR3 coding sequence is TGTGCCAGCAGTCCCAACGGAGTCCTCAAAAACATTCAGTACTTC. The chain uses TRBV6-5 and TRBJ2-4; D uncertain. V was cut by 5 bases and J by 3 bases, with 14 bases left in between. The CDR3 totals 15 residues. Germline loops: CDR1 MNHEY, CDR2 SVGAGI.

This clonotype was counted many times. The chain combines TRBV4-1 with TRBJ2-1, with 7 bases fitting TRBD1. The CDR3 runs 13 residues. Per germline, CDR1 MGHRA and CDR2 YSYEKL. J gave up 6 bases and V 6 bases, and 5 bases lay outside the gene matches. The CDR3 bases are TGCGCCAGCAGGAAGACAGGGTCCAATGAGCAGTTCTTC. This codes for CASRKTGSNEQFF.

A few counts support this clonotype. The chain couples TRBV28 to TRBJ2-1, with 9 nucleotides matching TRBD2. CDR1 and CDR2 (germline): MDHEN, SYDVKM. This CDR3 is 14 amino acids long. Germline trimming cut 7 bases from V and 6 bases from J; bases unmatched to any gene: 7. CDR3 DNA sequence: TGTGCCAGCATGGGCGGGAGGGATTTCAATGAGCAGTTCTTC. This gives the protein CASMGGRDFNEQFF.

This clonotype has a count of ten or more. The chain is built from TRBV6-7 and TRBJ1-5; TRBD1 matches 9 bases. TRBV6-7 is recorded as an ORF, its role being uncertain. The V and J ends lost 2 bases and 6 bases, in that order; junction bases with no gene match: 5. This CDR3 comprises 15 residues. CDR3 sequence reads: CASSYQGTGRQPQHF. CDR3 bases: TGTGCCAGCAGTTACCAAGGGACAGGGCGTCAGCCCCAGCATTTT.

This clonotype was counted at least ten times. The chain couples TRBV10-3 to TRBJ2-1; D is unclear. The CDR3 runs 12 residues. Germline values: CDR1 ENHRY, CDR2 SYGVKD. With 5 bases removed from V and 10 bases from J, the gap between germline ends came to 12 bases. CDR3 in DNA: TGTGCCATCAGTCTGCGATCCGAAGAGCAGTTCTTC. Translated, it gives CAISLRSEEQFF.

This clonotype was recorded at least ten times. The chain combines TRBV2 with TRBJ2-7; 8 bases match TRBD2. J was trimmed by 3 bases and V by 5 bases; bases with no gene match: 3. The CDR3 extends over 13 amino acids. Germline values: CDR1 SNHLY, CDR2 FYNNEI. The CDR3 nucleotides read TGTGCCAGCAGTAAACTAGCGGTCTACGAGCAGTACTTC. Translation gives CASSKLAVYEQYF.

Many counts were recorded for this clonotype. The chain links TRBV6-1 to TRBJ2-3; tentative D call: TRBD1 (6 bases). Germline CDR1 is MNHNS and CDR2 is SASEGT. With 6 bases removed from V and 6 bases from J, the gap between germline ends came to 25 bases. The CDR3 loop spans 17 amino acids. The CDR3 DNA is TGTGCCAGCAGGGAAATAGGGACACTCACGATCATCGATACGCAGTATTTT. It specifies CASREIGTLTIIDTQYF.

This clonotype was detected ten times or more. The rearrangement joins TRBV7-6 to TRBJ2-7, with TRBD1 as a possible D gene (7 bases). The germline CDR1 and CDR2 sequences are SGHVS and FNYEAQ. Trimming removed 5 bases from V and 7 bases from J, with 9 bases in between. This CDR3 region has 11 residues. The CDR3 protein is CASSPGGEQYF. In nucleotides, the CDR3 is TGTGCCAGCAGCCCAGGGGGGGAGCAGTACTTC.

This clonotype was seen at least ten times. The chain recombines TRBV29-1 with TRBJ2-3; 7 nucleotides match TRBD1. Trimming cost V 1 base and J 2 bases; bases outside gene matches: 3. CDR1 and CDR2 (germline): SQVTM, ANQGSEA. This CDR3 has 14 residues. The CDR3 loop is CSVEGDSPTDTQYF. In DNA, the CDR3 is TGCAGCGTTGAAGGGGACAGCCCCACAGATACGCAGTATTTT.

The chain couples TRBV20-1 to TRBJ2-1; 10 nucleotides line up with TRBD2. The CDR3 covers 17 residues. Losses at the gene ends were 1 base for V and 2 bases for J; bases not matched to a gene: 8. Germline CDR1 and CDR2: DFQATT and SNEGSKA (reference sequence). The chain's CDR3 is CSARGLAGVIPYNEQFF. CDR3 sequence (DNA): TGCAGTGCTAGAGGGCTAGCGGGAGTCATTCCCTACAATGAGCAGTTCTTC.

In its sample, this clonotype was seen many times. The V gene is TRBV27, the J gene TRBJ2-1; D is uncertain. The V gene's germline CDR1 is MNHEY and CDR2 SMNVEV (reference sequence). V lost 6 bases and J 1 base, leaving 16 bases between the germline ends. This CDR3 region has 16 residues. CDR3 nucleotide sequence: TGTGCCAGCAGACCCGGGCCCACCGAGTCCTACAATGAGCAGTTCTTC. Encoded protein: CASRPGPTESYNEQFF.

This clonotype has a count of ten or more. J is TRBJ2-1 and V is TRBV7-9; the match to TRBD2 covers 8 bases. Germline CDR1 and CDR2: SEHNR and FQNEAQ (reference sequence). The CDR3 has 15 amino acids. Germline trimming cut 3 bases from V and 6 bases from J; bases unmatched to any gene: 7. The CDR3 reads CASSLGLGGANEQFF. CDR3 DNA: TGTGCCAGCAGCTTGGGACTAGGTGGGGCCAATGAGCAGTTCTTC.

This clonotype occurred many times. The genes are TRBV6-5 and TRBJ2-1; 10 bases fit TRBD2. V shed 0 bases and J 8 bases; nucleotides not matched to a gene: 13. This CDR3 contains 18 residues. CDR1 is MNHEY and CDR2 is SVGAGI in the germline V gene. The CDR3 reads CASSYSSLAGVSRYEQFF. The CDR3 nucleotides read TGTGCCAGCAGTTACTCTTCCCTAGCGGGAGTGTCGCGGTATGAGCAGTTCTTC.

This clonotype was recorded a few times. The V call is TRBV19, the J call TRBJ1-5; 7 bases agree with TRBD1. This CDR3 contains 15 residues. V was clipped by 4 bases and J by 3 bases; unmatched bases: 6. Germline CDR1 and CDR2: LNHDA and SQIVND (reference sequence). The CDR3 sequence: CASSRQGEPNQPQHF. CDR3 DNA: TGTGCCAGTAGTAGGCAGGGGGAACCCAATCAGCCCCAGCATTTT.

This clonotype was detected many times. J is TRBJ2-5 and V is TRBV13; 10 nucleotides align to TRBD2. The J segment lost 1 base and the V segment lost 1 base, leaving 0 bases of the junction unmatched. Germline V CDR1 and CDR2: PRHDT, FYEKMQ (reference sequence). This CDR3 is built from 15 residues. The CDR3 sequence is CASSLERGGQETQYF. DNA for the CDR3: TGTGCCAGCAGCTTAGAGCGGGGGGGCCAAGAGACCCAGTACTTC.

This clonotype was observed at least ten times. This sequence joins TRBV2 and TRBJ2-7; 9 nucleotides align to TRBD2. This CDR3 contains 15 residues. The V and J ends lost 2 bases and 4 bases, in that order; junction bases with no gene match: 6. The germline V gene has CDR1 SNHLY and CDR2 FYNNEI. The CDR3 bases are TGTGCCAGCAGTGAACGTAGCGGGAGTAAGTACGAGCAGTACTTC. This codes for CASSERSGSKYEQYF.

This clonotype was counted at least ten times. CDR3: CASYTGTGVTEAFF. CDR3 nucleotides: TGCGCCAGCTATACCGGGACAGGGGTTACTGAAGCTTTCTTT. The chain links TRBV5-1 to TRBJ1-1; the match to TRBD1 covers 10 bases. Germline V gene lookup returns CDR1 SGHRS and CDR2 YFSETQ. The CDR3 is 14 residues long. The J segment lost 5 bases and the V segment lost 7 bases, leaving 8 bases of the junction unmatched.

This clonotype was detected many times. The chain has TRBV6-6 and TRBJ1-1; 7 nucleotides match TRBD1. The CDR3 sequence is 14 residues long. With V trimmed by 5 bases and J by 0 bases, 3 bases remained unmatched. Germline V gives CDR1 MNHNY, CDR2 SVGAGI (reference sequence). CDR3 loop: CASSPGGLNTEAFF. The CDR3 nucleotides are TGTGCCAGCAGTCCAGGGGGTCTGAACACTGAAGCTTTCTTT.

This clonotype was observed at least ten times. The genes are TRBV7-7 and TRBJ2-1; D is perhaps TRBD2 (6 bases). Germline lookup yields CDR1 SSHAT and CDR2 FNYEAQ (reference sequence). Between the trimmed V and J ends, which lost 5 bases and 2 bases, there was a span of 13 bases. The CDR3 has 15 amino acids. The CDR3 nucleotides are TGTGCCAGCAGCCAAAGACTAGAGGCCTACAATGAGCAGTTCTTC. Protein sequence: CASSQRLEAYNEQFF.

This clonotype was detected only a few times. This CDR3 reads CASSQDRGLASYNEQFF. The CDR3 coding sequence is TGTGCCAGCAGCCAAGATCGGGGACTAGCCTCCTACAATGAGCAGTTCTTC. The chain carries TRBV14 and TRBJ2-1; 9 positions agree with TRBD2. The germline CDR1 and CDR2 sequences are SGHDN and FVKESK. This CDR3 contains 17 residues. After removal of 0 bases from V and 0 bases from J, the junction contained 3 bases not matched to a gene.

The chain joins TRBV6-5 to TRBJ2-4; weak D call: TRBD2 (5 bases). V was pared by 5 bases and J by 6 bases, with 14 bases between. Germline V CDR1 and CDR2: MNHEY, SVGAGI. The CDR3 covers 14 residues. The CDR3 DNA sequence: TGTGCCAGCAGTCCGCTCCGGGCGGGAAACATTCAGTACTTC. Translation: CASSPLRAGNIQYF.

The table lists this clonotype with many counts. This chain uses TRBV7-2 with TRBJ1-2, with D tentatively TRBD1 (5 bases). This CDR3 region has 15 residues. The ends were cut back, 5 bases at V and 8 bases at J, with 21 bases in the middle. CDR1 SGHTA and CDR2 FQGNSA come from the germline V gene. The CDR3 bases are TGTGCCAGCAGCGACCCTTGGGGGGACTCTGGGGGCTACACCTTC. Residues: CASSDPWGDSGGYTF.

CDR3 in amino acids: CASSLAGDVTGELFF. Here the CDR3 DNA reads TGTGCCAGCAGCCTAGCGGGAGATGTCACCGGGGAGCTGTTTTTT. This sequence joins TRBV3-1 and TRBJ2-2; 9 bases match TRBD2. The CDR3 is 15 amino acids. CDR1 and CDR2 (germline): LGHDT, YNNKEL (reference sequence). J was trimmed by 4 bases and V by 4 bases; bases with no gene match: 4. The complete variable domain, with remaining parts taken from reference TRBV3-1 and TRBJ2-2, reads DTAVSQTPKYLVTQMGNDKSIKCEQNLGHDTMYWYKQDSKKFLKIMFSYNNKELIINETVPNRFSPKSPDKAHLNLHINSLELGDSAVYFCASSLAGDVTGELFFGEGSRLTVL.

This clonotype was observed many times. The rearrangement joins TRBV12-3 or TRBV12-4 to TRBJ1-4, with 7 bases lining up with TRBD1. V shed 8 bases, J shed 8 bases, and the junction held 8 bases outside the gene matches. The CDR3 has 13 residues. CDR3 loop: CASRVTGAEKLFF. For the CDR3, the DNA is TGTGCCAGCCGTGTAACAGGGGCAGAAAAACTGTTTTTT.